This TCR beta chain was sequenced for a study of T cell repertoires in cytomegalovirus infection (dated by TCRdb to about 2019). At the level of the whole study: Peptide stimulations targeted recently identified HLA-C-restricted CMV epitopes, whose presentation resists viral immunomodulation, together with well-studied HLA-B-restricted epitopes. Donor HLA type was relevant to the analysis, because carriage of CMV infection together with the matching HLA type was indicated by public TCR beta signatures.

The sequencer was an Illumina HiSeq 1500. TCRdb reprocessed the public reads (quality trimming at Q25 with fastp, clone calling with MiXCR) and kept in-frame beta chains. Duplicate CDR3 protein sequences are folded into a single record with the most common DNA and genes. Counted in this sample were around 430,000 distinct CDR3 sequences; 42% of them appeared once. The ten largest clones represent about 41% of the sample. The sample's treatment or condition label is to be understood as: in vitro stimulation with specific CMV peptide epitopes to enrich CMV-specific T cells. Concerning this clonotype itself: Its antigen specificity is not known. Nothing much larger sits one base from this clone, and base qualities are not available.

The CDR3 runs 12 amino acids, cysteine and phenylalanine included. This entry keeps only the CDR3 DNA: 36 bases, framed from base 1. V is reduced by 4 bases and J by 3 bases, leaving a spacing of 7 bases between them. CDR1 and CDR2 are drawn from the germline V gene: SNHLY, FYNNEI. Overall study results and their limits: Carriers of CMV infection plus the relevant HLA type were discriminated by the cumulative frequency of public TCR beta family members in the study cohort and in an independent roughly 370-donor cohort. The ex vivo response was dominated by HLA-C-restricted CMV-specific TCR beta clonotypes, and the single most frequent clonotype in two of eight donors was supplied by these HLA-C-restricted clonotypes.

The material sequenced was cultured PBMCs, taken from culture after CMV antigen stimulation. The chain links TRBV2 with TRBJ2-7; the D gene cannot be named for sure. This clonotype was sampled from a human donor in good health (CMV status not recorded). Some clones in this sample may be carry-over from other donors' samples. The DNA sequence is TGTGCCAGCAGTGCATCGGTCTACGAGCAGTACTTC. The resulting protein is CASSASVYEQYF.